The sequence of this T cell receptor beta chain was determined in a study of blood T cell repertoires in COVID-19. On the study more broadly: Specimens from acute and convalescent COVID-19 originated in the United States, Italy and Spain. T cells, B-cell-depleted T cells, or PBMCs provided the cDNA or gDNA that served as material.

Authors' methods: Reference gene primer amplification in the assay estimated nucleated cell counts. Using immunoSEQ multiplex PCR, the repertoire was profiled, and TCRdb retains in-frame clones only, with some absent. The V and J calls and the clone size are those of that table, but D and trimming were determined from the DNA. The data show about 120,000 clones, 86% seen once. The CDR3 spans 14 residues. Germline-derived CDR1 and CDR2 are MRHNA and SNTAGT. Trimming cost V 3 bases and J 2 bases, with 11 bases left between them. The chain joins TRBV6-4 to TRBJ2-7; D perhaps matches TRBD1 (5 bases). The sequence derives from a man aged 40-49 years with acute or convalescent COVID-19. Sequenced sample: peripheral blood. The CDR3 sequence is CASSDLGHTYEQYF. The CDR3 DNA reads TGTGCCAGCAGTGATTTAGGACACACCTACGAGCAGTACTTC.